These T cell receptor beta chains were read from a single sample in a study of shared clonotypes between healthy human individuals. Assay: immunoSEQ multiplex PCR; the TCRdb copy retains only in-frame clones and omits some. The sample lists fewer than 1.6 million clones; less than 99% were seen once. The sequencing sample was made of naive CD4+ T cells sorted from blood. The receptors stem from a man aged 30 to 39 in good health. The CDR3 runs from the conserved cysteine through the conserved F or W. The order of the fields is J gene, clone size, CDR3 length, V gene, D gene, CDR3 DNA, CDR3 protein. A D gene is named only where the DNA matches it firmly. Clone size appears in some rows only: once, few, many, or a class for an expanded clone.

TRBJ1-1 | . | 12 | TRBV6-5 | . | TGTGCCAGCAGCCGAGGTAACACTGAAGCTTTCTTT | CASSRGNTEAFF
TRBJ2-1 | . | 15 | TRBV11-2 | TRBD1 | TGTGCCAGCAGCTTTACGGGACAGGGGTGGTCTGAGCAGTTCTTC | CASSFTGQGWSEQFF
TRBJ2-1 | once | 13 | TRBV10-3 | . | TGTGCCATCAGCCGGGACCGCTCATCGGAGCAGTTCTTC | CAISRDRSSEQFF
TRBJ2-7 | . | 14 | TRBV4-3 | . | TGCGCCAGCAGCCAAGAGGCGGGGAGTCAAGAGCAGTACTTC | CASSQEAGSQEQYF
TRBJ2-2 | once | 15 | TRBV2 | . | TGTGCCAGCAAAGAAAAAACCAGGAACACCGGGGAGCTGTTTTTT | CASKEKTRNTGELFF
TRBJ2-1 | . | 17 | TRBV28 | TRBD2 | TGTGCCAGCGGTGAGCAAAGGGCGGGAGGTCGGGCTAATGAGCAGTTCTTC | CASGEQRAGGRANEQFF
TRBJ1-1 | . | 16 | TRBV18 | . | TGTGCCAGCTCACCAGCCCCTGGGAGAGCGGGCACTGAAGCTTTCTTT | CASSPAPGRAGTEAFF
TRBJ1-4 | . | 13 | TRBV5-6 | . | TGTGCCAGCAGCTCAGGGACTAATGAAAAACTGTTTTTT | CASSSGTNEKLFF
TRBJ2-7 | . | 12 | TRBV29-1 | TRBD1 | TGCAGCGTTACACAGGGGGCCTACGAGCAGTACTTC | CSVTQGAYEQYF
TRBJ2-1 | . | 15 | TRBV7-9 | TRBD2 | TGTGCCAGCAGTCCCCCTAGCGGGAGCTGGTATGAGCAGTTCTTC | CASSPPSGSWYEQFF
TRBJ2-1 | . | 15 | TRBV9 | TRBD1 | TGTGCCAGCAGCGGCACGCGACAGGGGGTACGTGAGCAGTTCTTC | CASSGTRQGVREQFF
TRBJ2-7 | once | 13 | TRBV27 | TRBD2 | TGTGCCAGCAGTACGGGAGGGCCGGGCGAGCAGTACTTC | CASSTGGPGEQYF